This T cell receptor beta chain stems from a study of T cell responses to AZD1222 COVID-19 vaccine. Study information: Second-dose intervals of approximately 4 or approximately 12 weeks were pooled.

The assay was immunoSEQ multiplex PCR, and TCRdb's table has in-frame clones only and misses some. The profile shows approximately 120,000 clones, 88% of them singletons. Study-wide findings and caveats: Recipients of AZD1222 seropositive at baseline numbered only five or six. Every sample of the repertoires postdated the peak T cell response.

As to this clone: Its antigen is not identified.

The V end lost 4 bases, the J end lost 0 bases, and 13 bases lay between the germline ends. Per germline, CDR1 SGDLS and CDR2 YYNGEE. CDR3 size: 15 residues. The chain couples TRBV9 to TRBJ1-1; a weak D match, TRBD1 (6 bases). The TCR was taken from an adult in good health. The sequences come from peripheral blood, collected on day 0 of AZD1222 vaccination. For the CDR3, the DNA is TGTGCCAGCAGCCCCGGTGGACAGTTGAACACTGAAGCTTTCTTT. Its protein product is CASSPGGQLNTEAFF.